A selection of T cell receptor beta chains follows, all from one sample in a study of shared clonotypes between healthy human individuals. The protocol was immunoSEQ multiplex PCR, while the TCRdb copy is restricted to in-frame clones and leaves out a portion. The sample yields fewer than 700,000 clones, roughly 95% seen once. Source material: naive CD8+ T cells sorted from blood. These receptors were obtained from a woman in her twenties or thirties in good health. The CDR3 runs from the conserved cysteine through the conserved F or W. The D gene is left open where the match is weak. Clone size is not always given. Where it is, it says once, few, many or a class for expanded clones.

J,size,D,V,DNA,CDR3
TRBJ2-7,NA,TRBD2,TRBV6-5,TGTGCCAGCAGTTACGGGACTAGCGGGAGAACCTACGAGCAGTACTTC,CASSYGTSGRTYEQYF
TRBJ2-7,NA,TRBD2,TRBV15,TGTGCCACCAGCACGGGGGGAGGAGGGCCCTACGAGCAGTACTTC,CATSTGGGGPYEQYF
TRBJ1-5,NA,TRBD1,TRBV5-6,TGTGCCAGCAGCTCCGGGACAGGGCTTAGTCAGCCCCAGCATTTT,CASSSGTGLSQPQHF
TRBJ1-4,few,NA,TRBV11-2,TGTGCCAGCAGCCGCGGGCTCGGGGGAGAAAAACTGTTTTTT,CASSRGLGGEKLFF
TRBJ2-7,NA,NA,TRBV2,TGTGCCAGCAGTGATTCACCCTACGAGCAGTACTTC,CASSDSPYEQYF
TRBJ2-7,NA,NA,TRBV25-1,TGTGCCAGCAGTTACACAGGCTACGAGCAGTACTTC,CASSYTGYEQYF
TRBJ2-3,NA,TRBD2,TRBV11-2,TGTGCCAGCAGCTTCTTACTAGCGGGAGGGTCAGATACGCAGTATTTT,CASSFLLAGGSDTQYF
TRBJ2-3,NA,NA,TRBV7-9,TGTGCCAGCGCCCCGCCCCGGGGAAGCACAGATACGCAGTATTTT,CASAPPRGSTDTQYF
TRBJ2-7,NA,NA,TRBV18,TGTGCCAGCTCACCCGGGATCTCCTACGAGCAGTACTTC,CASSPGISYEQYF
TRBJ1-2,NA,TRBD1,TRBV4-2,TGTGCCAGCAGGGAAGAGGGGACAGGGTATGGCTACACCTTC,CASREEGTGYGYTF
TRBJ2-7,NA,NA,TRBV30,TGTGCCTGGAGTCCATGGACGGCTGGCGAGCAGTACTTC,CAWSPWTAGEQYF
TRBJ1-5,NA,NA,TRBV28,TGTGCCAGCAGTCGTCGGACGGGGGCCGTAAATCAGCCCCAGCATTTT,CASSRRTGAVNQPQHF
TRBJ2-7,NA,TRBD2,TRBV2,TGCGCCACCCGGACTAGCGAGAACTACGAGCAGTACTTC,CATRTSENYEQYF
TRBJ1-1,NA,NA,TRBV7-2,TGTGCCAGCAGCTTCTTATTGGGCGACAACACTGAAGCTTTCTTT,CASSFLLGDNTEAFF
TRBJ2-2,NA,TRBD1,TRBV4-1,TGCGCCAGCAGCCAAGTTACCGGGACAGGATTTTCCGGGGAGCTGTTTTTT,CASSQVTGTGFSGELFF
TRBJ2-7,NA,NA,TRBV7-8,TGTGCCAGCAGCGAAGGCCCCATGGGCTCCTACGAGCAGTACTTC,CASSEGPMGSYEQYF
TRBJ2-7,NA,TRBD2,TRBV7-9,TGTGCCAGCAGCTTAGAGCGGCTAGCGGGAGTAGGCGAGCAGTACTTC,CASSLERLAGVGEQYF
TRBJ2-7,NA,TRBD2,TRBV6-6,TGTGCCAGCAGTTTAACGGGAGGCCCCAGTTACGAGCAGTACTTC,CASSLTGGPSYEQYF
TRBJ2-2,NA,NA,TRBV5-3,TGTGCCAGATATGGGGGCCAAAACACCGGGGAGCTGTTTTTT,CARYGGQNTGELFF
TRBJ1-3,NA,NA,TRBV6-1,TGTGCCAGCAGTGACTCTGGAAACACCATATATTTT,CASSDSGNTIYF
TRBJ2-5,NA,TRBD1,TRBV9,TGTGCCAGCAGCGACGAGAGGGGGACAGGACAGTACTTC,CASSDERGTGQYF
TRBJ2-5,NA,TRBD1,TRBV11-3,TGTGCCAGCAGCCAGAATACAGGGGGCGAAGAGACCCAGTACTTC,CASSQNTGGEETQYF
TRBJ1-5,NA,NA,TRBV15,TGTGCCACCAGCAGGGGTTCAAGGAGCAATCAGCCCCAGCATTTT,CATSRGSRSNQPQHF
TRBJ2-7,NA,TRBD1,TRBV9,TGTGCCAGCAGCGTAGAAGGGACAGGGGGCGAGCAGTACTTC,CASSVEGTGGEQYF
TRBJ1-2,NA,NA,TRBV25-1,TGTGCCAGCAGTGATCAGGGGCCTTGGAATGGCTACACCTTC,CASSDQGPWNGYTF
TRBJ2-1,NA,TRBD2,TRBV28,TGTGCCACACTCCGATTAGCGGGGGAATACAATGAGCAGTTCTTC,CATLRLAGEYNEQFF
TRBJ2-1,NA,NA,TRBV5-1,TGCGCCAGCAGCTTGATTTGGGACACCATCCTCAATGAGCAGTTCTTC,CASSLIWDTILNEQFF
TRBJ2-7,NA,NA,TRBV5-6,TGTGCCAGCAGCTTGTGGATCTCCTACGAGCAGTACTTC,CASSLWISYEQYF
TRBJ2-1,NA,TRBD2,TRBV7-8,TGTGCCAGCAGCGGAGGACTAGCGGGAGTCCTCTACAATGAGCAGTTCTTC,CASSGGLAGVLYNEQFF
TRBJ2-7,NA,TRBD2,TRBV5-4,TGTGCCAGCAGCCGATGGTCCCCGGGAGGTTCGAACGAGCAGTACTTC,CASSRWSPGGSNEQYF
TRBJ1-4,NA,NA,TRBV11-2,TGTGCCAGCAGCACCGTGGGGTCGAATGAAAAACTGTTTTTT,CASSTVGSNEKLFF
TRBJ1-2,few,NA,TRBV28,TGTGCCAGCAGCCATCCGTGGGGCTACACCTTC,CASSHPWGYTF
TRBJ2-2,NA,TRBD1,TRBV27,TGTGCCAGCACCGGGACAGGGGACACCGGGGAGCTGTTTTTT,CASTGTGDTGELFF
TRBJ2-7,NA,TRBD2,TRBV11-2,TGTGCCAGCAGCTTACGGCGGGGGGCTGAGCAGTACTTC,CASSLRRGAEQYF
TRBJ2-7,once,TRBD2,TRBV5-4,TGTGCCAGCAGTCCCTCCCTTAGCGGGGACTACGAGCAGTACTTC,CASSPSLSGDYEQYF
TRBJ2-7,once,NA,TRBV19,TGTGCCAGTCGGGACCGATCCTCCTACGAGCAGTACTTC,CASRDRSSYEQYF
TRBJ1-4,NA,TRBD1,TRBV7-9,TGTGCCAGCCGGACAGGGGGCACTGAAAAACTGTTTTTT,CASRTGGTEKLFF
TRBJ2-7,once,NA,TRBV7-6,TGTGCCAGCAGCTTAGAACCGACAGGCACCTACGAGCAGTACTTC,CASSLEPTGTYEQYF
TRBJ2-1,NA,NA,TRBV28,TGTGCCAGCACCACAGAAAGGGAGGATCTTAGCAATGAGCAGTTCTTC,CASTTEREDLSNEQFF
TRBJ1-3,NA,NA,TRBV28,TGTGCCAGCAGCTCCCCGATGGGTAGAAACACCATATATTTT,CASSSPMGRNTIYF
TRBJ2-7,NA,TRBD1,TRBV27,TGTGCCAGCAGTCCCCAGACAGGGGCCAACTACGAGCAGTACTTC,CASSPQTGANYEQYF